Listed below are T cell receptor beta chains from one sample, sequenced in a study of T cells expressing NK-cell markers. TCRdb reprocessed the 5' RACE reads and reports one entry per CDR3 protein, with no DNA. The sample includes about 430,000 distinct CDR3 sequences. Sequenced sample: blood T cells: a sorted CD56 or NKG2C T cell subset, CD4+ or CD8+ T cells, or bulk PBMC T cells (not recorded which). These TCRs come from a woman between 45 and 65 years old in good health. Each CDR3 is given with its conserved first and last residue. The order of the fields is J gene, V gene, CDR3 protein.

J: TRBJ1-2
V: TRBV12-3/TRBV12-4
CDR3: CASSFWGVVGYGYTF

J: TRBJ2-1
V: TRBV7-2
CDR3: CASSPQGTPNEQFF

J: TRBJ2-1
V: TRBV2
CDR3: CASRGTSGRRWSRGVVKFF

J: TRBJ2-2
V: TRBV7-8
CDR3: CASSTRTSGRAGELFF

J: TRBJ2-1
V: TRBV12-3/TRBV12-4
CDR3: CASSSPSRGAGGLYNEQFF

J: TRBJ1-5
V: TRBV9
CDR3: CASSEGTGENQPQHF

J: TRBJ2-3
V: TRBV28
CDR3: CASSSAGGSTYTQYF

J: TRBJ2-5
V: TRBV6-6
CDR3: CASSYGAGFQETQYF

J: TRBJ1-2
V: TRBV3-1
CDR3: CASSQKGLMEGYTF

J: TRBJ2-6
V: TRBV5-6
CDR3: CASSLLASGRSGANVLTF

J: TRBJ2-3
V: TRBV20-1
CDR3: CSARDGGRALSGTDTQYF

J: TRBJ1-2
V: TRBV7-8
CDR3: CASSPRLGFEGYTF

J: TRBJ1-1
V: TRBV7-8
CDR3: CASSFSTGLVFF

J: TRBJ1-1
V: TRBV20-1
CDR3: CSAGGQTFTEAFF

J: TRBJ2-1
V: TRBV27
CDR3: CASSLRLRGNEQFF

J: TRBJ2-3
V: TRBV5-6
CDR3: CASRGEGSKDTQYF

J: TRBJ2-1
V: TRBV14
CDR3: CASSVGSEQFF

J: TRBJ2-5
V: TRBV4-1
CDR3: CASSQRILTGRTFKNQETQYF

J: TRBJ2-1
V: TRBV2
CDR3: CASTPGSVQFF

J: TRBJ1-2
V: TRBV14
CDR3: CASSQGHRMYYGYTF

J: TRBJ2-4
V: TRBV20-1
CDR3: CSAREGAGFVYGNIQYF

J: TRBJ1-5
V: TRBV27
CDR3: CARRQGQPQHF

J: TRBJ1-1
V: TRBV24-1
CDR3: CASQRTVNTEAFF

J: TRBJ2-6
V: TRBV5-4
CDR3: CASSTPTSGAAGANVLTF

J: TRBJ2-3
V: TRBV10-2
CDR3: CASRGGLAGEGGTQYF

J: TRBJ2-1
V: TRBV2
CDR3: CASRGTGIDSGEQFF

J: TRBJ2-6
V: TRBV5-1
CDR3: CASRSGLAGVSGANVLTF

J: TRBJ2-2
V: TRBV5-1
CDR3: CASSPAEGGTGELFF

J: TRBJ2-2
V: TRBV5-1
CDR3: CASKGQEFDELVRRTGELFF

J: TRBJ2-7
V: TRBV7-9
CDR3: CASSTDGLAFTYEQYF

J: TRBJ1-6
V: TRBV5-1
CDR3: CASSPGGEGSPLHF

J: TRBJ2-4
V: TRBV20-1
CDR3: CSARDEGGSTKNIQYF

J: TRBJ2-3
V: TRBV6-1
CDR3: CASSGLRSSTDTQYF

J: TRBJ2-2
V: TRBV12-3/TRBV12-4
CDR3: CASSLFSWRGLNTGELFF

J: TRBJ2-1
V: TRBV7-3
CDR3: CASSQKSQAASFNEQFF

J: TRBJ2-3
V: TRBV15
CDR3: CATSGQKRGRTDTQYF

J: TRBJ2-7
V: TRBV21-1
CDR3: CASNFTGRLKGDEQYF

J: TRBJ1-1
V: TRBV25-1
CDR3: CASLGVVNTEAFF

J: TRBJ1-5
V: TRBV20-1
CDR3: CSASLDSGGNQPQHF

J: TRBJ2-1
V: TRBV20-1
CDR3: CSANPTSGVYNEQFF

J: TRBJ2-2
V: TRBV3-1
CDR3: CASSQDGGLAGVYTGELFF

J: TRBJ2-5
V: TRBV20-1
CDR3: CSARVGTGVGTQYF

J: TRBJ1-1
V: TRBV7-2
CDR3: CASSSPWGLSSDTEAFF

J: TRBJ2-5
V: TRBV4-1
CDR3: CASSQAGLAGGFGETQYF

J: TRBJ2-3
V: TRBV24-1
CDR3: CATNDRRGGSDTQYF

J: TRBJ2-1
V: TRBV10-3
CDR3: CAIRGLAGDNEQFF

J: TRBJ2-1
V: TRBV6-1
CDR3: CASRSGTGDYNEQFF

J: TRBJ2-2
V: TRBV14
CDR3: CASSQDHGIPLRTGELFF

J: TRBJ1-1
V: TRBV4-1
CDR3: CASSHYRLATEAFF

J: TRBJ2-2
V: TRBV5-4
CDR3: CASSADRLGELFF

J: TRBJ2-3
V: TRBV20-1
CDR3: CSASSVSGRDPVDTQYF